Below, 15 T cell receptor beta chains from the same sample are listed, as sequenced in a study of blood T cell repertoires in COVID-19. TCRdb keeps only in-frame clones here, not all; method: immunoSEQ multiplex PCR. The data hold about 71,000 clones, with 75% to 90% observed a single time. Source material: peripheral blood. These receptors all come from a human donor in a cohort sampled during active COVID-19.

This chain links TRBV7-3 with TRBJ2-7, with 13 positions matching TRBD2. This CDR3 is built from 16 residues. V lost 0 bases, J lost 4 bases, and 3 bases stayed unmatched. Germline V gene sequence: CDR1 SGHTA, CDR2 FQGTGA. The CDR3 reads CASSLTPTSGGYEQYF. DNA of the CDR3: TGTGCCAGCAGCTTAACCCCGACTAGCGGGGGGTACGAGCAGTACTTC.

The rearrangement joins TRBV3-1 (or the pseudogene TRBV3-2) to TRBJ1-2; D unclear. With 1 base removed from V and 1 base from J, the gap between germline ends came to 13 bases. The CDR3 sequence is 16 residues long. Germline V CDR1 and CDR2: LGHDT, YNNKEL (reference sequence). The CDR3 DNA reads TGTGCCAGCAGCCAAGGTCAGGTCCCTTTTAACTATGGCTACACCTTC. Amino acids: CASSQGQVPFNYGYTF.

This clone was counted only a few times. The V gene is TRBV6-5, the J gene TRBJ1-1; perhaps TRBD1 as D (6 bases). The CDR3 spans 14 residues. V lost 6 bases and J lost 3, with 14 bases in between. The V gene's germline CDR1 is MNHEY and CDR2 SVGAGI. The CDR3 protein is CASSHPPGDTEAFF. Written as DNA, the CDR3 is TGTGCCAGCAGCCACCCCCCAGGGGACACTGAAGCTTTCTTT.

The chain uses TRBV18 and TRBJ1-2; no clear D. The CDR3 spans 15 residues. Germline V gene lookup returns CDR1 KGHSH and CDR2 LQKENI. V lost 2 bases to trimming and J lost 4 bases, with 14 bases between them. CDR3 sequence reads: CASSPYGGVGYGYTF. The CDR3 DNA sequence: TGTGCCAGCTCACCATATGGCGGGGTCGGCTATGGCTACACCTTC.

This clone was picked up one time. CDR3 protein: CAWRRHPNTEAFF. The CDR3 DNA reads as TGTGCCTGGAGGCGACACCCGAACACTGAAGCTTTCTTT. The J gene is TRBJ1-1, the V gene TRBV30; D unresolved. The length of the CDR3 is 13 residues. V gave up 3 bases and J gave up 1 base, with 9 bases separating them. In germline, CDR1 is GTSNPN, CDR2 SVGIG (reference sequence).

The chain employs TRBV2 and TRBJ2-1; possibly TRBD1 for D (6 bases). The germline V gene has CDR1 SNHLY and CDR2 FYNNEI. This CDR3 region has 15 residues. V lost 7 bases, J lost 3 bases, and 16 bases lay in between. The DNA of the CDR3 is TGTGCCAGCAATGTTGACGGACAGCACTACAATGAGCAGTTCTTC. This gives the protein CASNVDGQHYNEQFF.

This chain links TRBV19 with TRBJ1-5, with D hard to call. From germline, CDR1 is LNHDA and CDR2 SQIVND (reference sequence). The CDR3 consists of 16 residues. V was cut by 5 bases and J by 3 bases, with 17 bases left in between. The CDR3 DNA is TGTGCCAGTAGTGCCGGTGGCAGGTCGTACAATCAGCCCCAGCATTTT. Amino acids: CASSAGGRSYNQPQHF.

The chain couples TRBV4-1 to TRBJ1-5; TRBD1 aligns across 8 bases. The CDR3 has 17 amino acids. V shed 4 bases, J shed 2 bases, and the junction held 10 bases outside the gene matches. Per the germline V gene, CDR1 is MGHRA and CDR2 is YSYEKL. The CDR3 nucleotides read TGCGCCAGCAGCCCCCCCCAGGGGACAGGTGGCAATCAGCCCCAGCATTTT. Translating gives CASSPPQGTGGNQPQHF.

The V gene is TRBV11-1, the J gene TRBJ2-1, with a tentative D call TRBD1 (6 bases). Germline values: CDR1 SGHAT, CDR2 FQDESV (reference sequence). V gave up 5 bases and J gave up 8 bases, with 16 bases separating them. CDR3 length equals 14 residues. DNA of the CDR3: TGTGCCAGCAGCCGAAGGAACAGGGTCGATGAGCAGTTCTTC. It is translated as CASSRRNRVDEQFF.

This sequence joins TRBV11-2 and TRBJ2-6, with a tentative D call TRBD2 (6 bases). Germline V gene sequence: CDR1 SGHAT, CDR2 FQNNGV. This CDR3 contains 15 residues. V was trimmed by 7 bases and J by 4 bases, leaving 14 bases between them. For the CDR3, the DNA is TGTGCCAGCAACAAGGGAGGTACGGGGGCCAACGTCCTGACTTTC. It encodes CASNKGGTGANVLTF.

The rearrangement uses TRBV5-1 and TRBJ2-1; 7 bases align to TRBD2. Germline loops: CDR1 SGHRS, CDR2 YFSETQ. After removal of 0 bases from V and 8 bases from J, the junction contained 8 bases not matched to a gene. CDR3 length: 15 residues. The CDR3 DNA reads TGCGCCAGCAGCTTGGGGGGCGGGAGAATGGATGAGCAGTTCTTC. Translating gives CASSLGGGRMDEQFF.

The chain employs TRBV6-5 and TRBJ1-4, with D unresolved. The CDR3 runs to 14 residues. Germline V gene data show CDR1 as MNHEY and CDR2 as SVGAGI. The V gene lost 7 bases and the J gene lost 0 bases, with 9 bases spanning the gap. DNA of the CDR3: TGTGCCAGCACCCACAGTGCAACTAATGAAAAACTGTTTTTT. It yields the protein CASTHSATNEKLFF.

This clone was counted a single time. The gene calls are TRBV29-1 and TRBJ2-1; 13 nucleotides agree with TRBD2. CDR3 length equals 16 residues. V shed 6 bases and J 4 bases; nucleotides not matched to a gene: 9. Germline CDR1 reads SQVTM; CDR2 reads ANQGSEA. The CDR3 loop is CSVHKGTSGAYNEQFF. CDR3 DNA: TGCAGCGTCCACAAAGGGACTAGCGGGGCTTACAATGAGCAGTTCTTC.

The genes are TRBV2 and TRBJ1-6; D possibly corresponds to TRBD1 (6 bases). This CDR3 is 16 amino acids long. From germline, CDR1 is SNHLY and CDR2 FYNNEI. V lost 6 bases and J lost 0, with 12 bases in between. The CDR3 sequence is CASRSGVSSYNSPLHF. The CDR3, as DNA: TGTGCCAGCAGATCAGGGGTTAGCTCCTATAATTCACCCCTCCACTTT.

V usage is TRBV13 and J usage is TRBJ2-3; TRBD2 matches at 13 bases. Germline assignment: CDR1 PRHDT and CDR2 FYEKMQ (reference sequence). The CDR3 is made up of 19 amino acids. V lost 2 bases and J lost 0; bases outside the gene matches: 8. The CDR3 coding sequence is TGTGCCAGCAGCTTATCGGGACTAGCGGGATCCCCTAGCACAGATACGCAGTATTTT. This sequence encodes CASSLSGLAGSPSTDTQYF.